This T cell receptor beta chain derives from a study of blood T cell repertoires in COVID-19. Study in general: COVID-19 samples, acute and convalescent, were from the United States, Italy and Spain. T cells, B-cell-depleted T cells, or PBMCs supplied cDNA or gDNA.

Original processing methods: Reference gene primer amplification gave nucleated cell count estimates. The protocol was immunoSEQ multiplex PCR, while the TCRdb copy is restricted to in-frame clones and leaves out a portion. V, J and clone size derive from that table, while D and trimming were established from the DNA sequence. The data contain about 87,000 clones, under 85% of them singletons. Germline CDR1 reads SNHLY; CDR2 reads FYNNEI. The J segment lost 8 bases and the V segment lost 5 bases, leaving 6 bases of the junction unmatched. This CDR3 has 15 amino acids. The chain carries TRBV2 and TRBJ2-1; 13 bases match TRBD2. Specimen: peripheral blood. The clonotype comes from an older woman with acute or convalescent COVID-19. This CDR3 reads CASSLLAGGPDEQFF. DNA for the CDR3: TGTGCCAGCAGTCTACTAGCGGGGGGGCCGGATGAGCAGTTCTTC. Complete variable domain (other parts from reference TRBV2 and TRBJ2-1): EPEVTQTPSHQVTQMGQEVILRCVPISNHLYFYWYRQILGQKVEFLVSFYNNEISEKSEIFDDQFSVERPDGSNFTLKIRSTKLEDSAMYFCASSLLAGGPDEQFFGPGTRLTVL.